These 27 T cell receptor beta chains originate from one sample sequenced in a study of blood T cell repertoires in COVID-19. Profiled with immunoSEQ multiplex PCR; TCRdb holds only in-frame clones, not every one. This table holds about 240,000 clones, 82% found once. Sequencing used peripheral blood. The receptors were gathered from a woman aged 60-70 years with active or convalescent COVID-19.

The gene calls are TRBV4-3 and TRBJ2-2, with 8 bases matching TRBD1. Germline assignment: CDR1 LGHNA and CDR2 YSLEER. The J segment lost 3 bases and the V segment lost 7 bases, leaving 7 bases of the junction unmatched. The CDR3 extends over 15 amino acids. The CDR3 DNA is TGCGCCAGCACTCAGGGGGCCGAGGACACCGGGGAGCTGTTTTTT. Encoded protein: CASTQGAEDTGELFF.

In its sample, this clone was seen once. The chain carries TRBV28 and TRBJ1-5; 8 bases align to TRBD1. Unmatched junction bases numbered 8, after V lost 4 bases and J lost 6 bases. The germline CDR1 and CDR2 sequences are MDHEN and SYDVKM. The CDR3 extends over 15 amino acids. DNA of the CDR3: TGTGCCAGCAGTTCGGGGCAGGGGGCACTTCAGCCCCAGCATTTT. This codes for CASSSGQGALQPQHF.

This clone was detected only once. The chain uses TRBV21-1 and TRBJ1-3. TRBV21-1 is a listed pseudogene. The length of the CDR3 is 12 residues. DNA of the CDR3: TGTGCCAGCAGCCTTGAGCGGGGGGGGGAATATTTT. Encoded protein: CASSLERGGEYF.

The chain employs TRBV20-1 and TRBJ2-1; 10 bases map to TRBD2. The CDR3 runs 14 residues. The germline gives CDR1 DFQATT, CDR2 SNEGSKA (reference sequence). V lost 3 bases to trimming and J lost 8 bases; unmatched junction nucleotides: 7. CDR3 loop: CSASGQRGGYEQFF. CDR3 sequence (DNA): TGCAGTGCTAGTGGACAGCGGGGGGGATATGAGCAGTTCTTC.

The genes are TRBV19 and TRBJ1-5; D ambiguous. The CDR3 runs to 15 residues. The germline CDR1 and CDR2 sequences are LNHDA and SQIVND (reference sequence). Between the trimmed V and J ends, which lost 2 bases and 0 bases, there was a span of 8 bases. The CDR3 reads CASSIMRDSNQPQHF. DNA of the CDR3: TGTGCCAGTAGTATAATGAGGGATAGCAATCAGCCCCAGCATTTT.

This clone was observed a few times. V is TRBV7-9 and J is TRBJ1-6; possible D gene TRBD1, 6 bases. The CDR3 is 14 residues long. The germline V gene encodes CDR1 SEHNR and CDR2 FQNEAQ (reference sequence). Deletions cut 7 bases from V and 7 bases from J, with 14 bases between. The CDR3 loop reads CASNRDGANSPLHF. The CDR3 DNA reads TGTGCCAGCAACAGGGATGGAGCAAATTCACCCCTCCACTTT. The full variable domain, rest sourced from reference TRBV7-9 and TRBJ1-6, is DTGVSQNPRHKITKRGQNVTFRCDPISEHNRLYWYRQTLGQGPEFLTYFQNEAQLEKSRLLSDRFSAERPKGSFSTLEIQRTEQGDSAMYLCASNRDGANSPLHFGNGTRLTVT.

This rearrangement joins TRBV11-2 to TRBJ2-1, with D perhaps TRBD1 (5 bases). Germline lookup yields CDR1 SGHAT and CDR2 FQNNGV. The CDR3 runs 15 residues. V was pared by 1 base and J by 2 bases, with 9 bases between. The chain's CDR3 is CASSLAQGAYNEQFF. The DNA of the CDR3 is TGTGCCAGCAGCTTAGCCCAGGGCGCCTACAATGAGCAGTTCTTC.

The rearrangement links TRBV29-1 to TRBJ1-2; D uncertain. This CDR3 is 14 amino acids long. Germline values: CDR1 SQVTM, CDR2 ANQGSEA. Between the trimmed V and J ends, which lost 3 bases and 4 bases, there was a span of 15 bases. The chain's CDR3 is CSVDNRYRSYGYTF. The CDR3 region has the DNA TGCAGCGTTGACAACCGGTATCGAAGCTATGGCTACACCTTC.

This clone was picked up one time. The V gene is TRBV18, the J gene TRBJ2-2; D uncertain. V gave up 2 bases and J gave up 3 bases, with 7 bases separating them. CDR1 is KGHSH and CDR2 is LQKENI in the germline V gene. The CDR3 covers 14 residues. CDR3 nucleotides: TGTGCCAGCTCACCAAGCTCTGACACCGGGGAGCTGTTTTTT. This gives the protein CASSPSSDTGELFF.

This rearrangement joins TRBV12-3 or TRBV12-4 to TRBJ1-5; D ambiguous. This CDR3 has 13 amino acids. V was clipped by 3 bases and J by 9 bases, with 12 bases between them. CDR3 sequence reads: CASSFRTLGPQHF. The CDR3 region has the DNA TGTGCCAGCAGTTTCCGTACCCTAGGGCCCCAGCATTTT.

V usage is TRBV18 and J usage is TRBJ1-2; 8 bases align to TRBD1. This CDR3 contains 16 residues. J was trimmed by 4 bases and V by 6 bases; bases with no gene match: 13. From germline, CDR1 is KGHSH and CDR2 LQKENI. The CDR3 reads CASSPGMTGEGYGYTF. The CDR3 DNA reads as TGTGCCAGCTCCCCCGGTATGACAGGGGAGGGCTATGGCTACACCTTC.

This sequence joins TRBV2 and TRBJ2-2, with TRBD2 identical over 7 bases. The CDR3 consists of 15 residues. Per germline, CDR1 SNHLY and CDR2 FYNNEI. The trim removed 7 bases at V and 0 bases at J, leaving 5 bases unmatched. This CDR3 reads CASILTSPNTGELFF. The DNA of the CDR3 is TGTGCCAGCATCCTGACTAGCCCGAACACCGGGGAGCTGTTTTTT.

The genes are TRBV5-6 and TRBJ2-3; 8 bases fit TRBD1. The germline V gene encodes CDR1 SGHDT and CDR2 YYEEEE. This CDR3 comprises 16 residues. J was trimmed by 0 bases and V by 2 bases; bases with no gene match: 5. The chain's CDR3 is CASSFQGAASTDTQYF. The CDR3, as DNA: TGTGCCAGCAGCTTTCAGGGGGCGGCTAGCACAGATACGCAGTATTTT. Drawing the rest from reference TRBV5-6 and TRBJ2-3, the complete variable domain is DAGVTQSPTHLIKTRGQQVTLRCSPKSGHDTVSWYQQALGQGPQFIFQYYEEEERQRGNFPDRFSGHQFPNYSSELNVNALLLGDSALYLCASSFQGAASTDTQYFGPGTRLTVL.

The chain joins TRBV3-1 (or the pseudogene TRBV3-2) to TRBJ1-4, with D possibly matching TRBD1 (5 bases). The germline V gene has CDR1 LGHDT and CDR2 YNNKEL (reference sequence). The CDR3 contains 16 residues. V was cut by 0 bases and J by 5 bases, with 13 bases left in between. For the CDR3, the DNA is TGTGCCAGCAGCCAAGATCGGGAGGGGTGGAATGAAAAACTGTTTTTT. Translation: CASSQDREGWNEKLFF.

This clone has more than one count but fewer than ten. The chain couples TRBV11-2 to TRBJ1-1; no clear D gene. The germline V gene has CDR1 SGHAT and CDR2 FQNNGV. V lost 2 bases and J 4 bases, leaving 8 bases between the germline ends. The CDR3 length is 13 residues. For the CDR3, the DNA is TGTGCCAGCAGCTTAAGAGGGCCCACTGAAGCTTTCTTT. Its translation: CASSLRGPTEAFF.

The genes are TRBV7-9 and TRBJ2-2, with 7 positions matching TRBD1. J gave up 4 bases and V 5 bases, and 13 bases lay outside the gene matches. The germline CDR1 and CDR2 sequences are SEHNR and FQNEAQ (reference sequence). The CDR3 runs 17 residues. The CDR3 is CASSPPSQGLSTGELFF. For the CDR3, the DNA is TGTGCCAGCAGCCCGCCTTCACAGGGGTTAAGCACCGGGGAGCTGTTTTTT.

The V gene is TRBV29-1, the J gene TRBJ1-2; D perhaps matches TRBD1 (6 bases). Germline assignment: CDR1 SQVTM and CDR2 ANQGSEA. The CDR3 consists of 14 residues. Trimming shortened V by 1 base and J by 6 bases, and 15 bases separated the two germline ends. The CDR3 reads CSVEGGRGADGYTF. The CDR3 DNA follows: TGCAGCGTTGAAGGGGGACGGGGGGCCGATGGCTACACCTTC. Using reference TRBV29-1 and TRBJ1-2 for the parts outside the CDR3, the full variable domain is SAVISQKPSRDICQRGTSLTIQCQVDSQVTMMFWYRQQPGQSLTLIATANQGSEATYESGFVIDKFPISRPNLTFSTLTVSNMSPEDSSIYLCSVEGGRGADGYTFGSGTRLTVV.

CDR3 in DNA: TGTGCCAGCAGTCGCGGACTAGAGGGCACCGGGGAGCTGTTTTTT. The encoded protein is CASSRGLEGTGELFF. The V and J genes are TRBV2 and TRBJ2-2; 7 bases map to TRBD2. The ends lost 5 bases at V and 4 bases at J; junction bases unmatched: 7. CDR1 is SNHLY and CDR2 is FYNNEI in the germline V gene. The CDR3 is made up of 15 amino acids.

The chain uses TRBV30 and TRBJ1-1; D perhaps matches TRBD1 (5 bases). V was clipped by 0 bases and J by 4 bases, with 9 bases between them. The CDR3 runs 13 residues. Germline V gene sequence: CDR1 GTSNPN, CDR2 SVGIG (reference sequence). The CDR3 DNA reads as TGTGCCTGGAGTGTAGACAGTCGCACTGAAGCTTTCTTT. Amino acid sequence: CAWSVDSRTEAFF.

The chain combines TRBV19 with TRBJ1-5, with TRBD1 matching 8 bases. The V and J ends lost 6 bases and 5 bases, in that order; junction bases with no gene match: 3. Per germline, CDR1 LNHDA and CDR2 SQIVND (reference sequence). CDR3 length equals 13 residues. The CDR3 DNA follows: TGTGCCAGTAGAGGGACAGGTTATCAGCCCCAGCATTTT. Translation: CASRGTGYQPQHF.

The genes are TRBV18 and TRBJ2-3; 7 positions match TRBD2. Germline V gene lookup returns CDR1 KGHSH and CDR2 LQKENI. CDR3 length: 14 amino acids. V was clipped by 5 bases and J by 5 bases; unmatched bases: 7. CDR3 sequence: CASSERGEEDTQYF. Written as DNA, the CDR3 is TGTGCCAGCTCAGAACGGGGGGAAGAAGATACGCAGTATTTT.

The CDR3 spells CASSGQGVTEAFF. In DNA, the CDR3 is TGTGCCAGCAGTGGGCAGGGGGTCACTGAAGCTTTCTTT. The chain is built from TRBV12-3 or TRBV12-4 and TRBJ1-1, with 7 positions matching TRBD1. V dropped 5 bases and J dropped 4; count of bases not matched to a gene: 4. The length of the CDR3 is 13 residues.

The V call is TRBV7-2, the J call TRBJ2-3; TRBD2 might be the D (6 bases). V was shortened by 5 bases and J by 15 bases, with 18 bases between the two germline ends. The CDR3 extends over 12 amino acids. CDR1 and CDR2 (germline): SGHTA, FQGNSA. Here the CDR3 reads CASSPPIGGSYF. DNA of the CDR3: TGTGCCAGCAGCCCCCCGATCGGGGGTAGTTATTTT.

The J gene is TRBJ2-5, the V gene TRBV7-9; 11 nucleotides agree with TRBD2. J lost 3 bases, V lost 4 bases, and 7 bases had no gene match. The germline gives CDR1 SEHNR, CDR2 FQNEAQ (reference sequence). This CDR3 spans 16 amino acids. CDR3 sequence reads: CASSSIRGLAEETQYF. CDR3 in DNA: TGTGCCAGCAGCTCCATCCGGGGACTAGCGGAAGAGACCCAGTACTTC.

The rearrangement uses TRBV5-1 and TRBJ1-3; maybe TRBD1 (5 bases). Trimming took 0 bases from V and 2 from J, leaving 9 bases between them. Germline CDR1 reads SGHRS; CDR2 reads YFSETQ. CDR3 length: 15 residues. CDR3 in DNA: TGCGCCAGCAGCTTGGTAACGGGGGCTGGAAACACCATATATTTT. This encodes CASSLVTGAGNTIYF.

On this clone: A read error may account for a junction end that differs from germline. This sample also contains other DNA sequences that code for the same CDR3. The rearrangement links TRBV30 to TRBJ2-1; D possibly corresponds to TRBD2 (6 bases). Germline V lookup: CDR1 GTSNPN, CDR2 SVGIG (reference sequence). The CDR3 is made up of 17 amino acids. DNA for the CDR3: TGCGCCTGGATGGGTTACCGGGACGGGAGCTCCTACAATGAGCAGTTCTTC. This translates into CAWMGYRDGSSYNEQFF.

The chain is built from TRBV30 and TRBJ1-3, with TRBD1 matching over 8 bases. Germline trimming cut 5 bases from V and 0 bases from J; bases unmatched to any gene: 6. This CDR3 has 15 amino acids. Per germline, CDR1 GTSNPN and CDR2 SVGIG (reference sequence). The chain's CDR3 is CAWGTGLGSGNTIYF. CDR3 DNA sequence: TGTGCCTGGGGGACAGGTCTCGGCTCTGGAAACACCATATATTTT.